This T cell receptor beta chain came from a study of shared clonotypes between healthy human individuals. On this clone itself: Its antigen is currently unknown. The sample carries other DNA sequences with the same CDR3.

CD4+ cells yielded CD45RA+ naive and CD45RA-negative memory subsets. This table comes from immunoSEQ multiplex PCR, and its TCRdb copy is limited to in-frame clones, with some not included. Among fewer than 1.4 million clones listed, around 82% were seen once. Trimming took 0 bases from V and 1 from J, leaving 8 bases between them. CDR3 size: 15 residues. Per the germline V gene, CDR1 is SGHRS and CDR2 is YFSETQ. The study's findings and limits: Generally, naive subsets (rather than memory subsets) showed larger estimated richness.

This TCR was recovered from a man younger than 30 in good health. Some clones in this sample may be carry-over from other donors' samples. V and J are TRBV5-1 and TRBJ1-3; tentatively, D is TRBD1 (5 bases). What was sequenced was memory CD4+ T cells from PBMCs. Noted subset: CD45RA-negative fraction. In DNA, the CDR3 is TGCGCCAGCAGCTTGGGGGCAGGGTCTGGAAACACCATATATTTT. Translation gives CASSLGAGSGNTIYF.